This TCR beta chain was recovered during a study of T cell changes during pregnancy in multiple sclerosis. Assay: immunoSEQ multiplex PCR; the TCRdb copy retains only in-frame clones and omits some. The sample lists approximately 93,000 clones, approximately 90% seen once, with around 1.8% in the top ten. This CDR3 comprises 18 residues. V lost 1 base and J lost 1; bases outside the gene matches: 5. CDR1 and CDR2 (germline): SEHNR, FQNEAQ (reference sequence). The starting material was peripheral blood, obtained in the first trimester of pregnancy. The clonotype was recovered from a female donor in good health, enrolled as a control in a pregnancy study. The V gene is TRBV7-9, the J gene TRBJ1-6; 9 positions match TRBD1. CDR3 protein: CASSLGQGQGSYNSPLHF. The CDR3 nucleotides are TGTGCCAGCAGCTTAGGGCAGGGACAGGGATCCTATAATTCACCCCTCCACTTT.